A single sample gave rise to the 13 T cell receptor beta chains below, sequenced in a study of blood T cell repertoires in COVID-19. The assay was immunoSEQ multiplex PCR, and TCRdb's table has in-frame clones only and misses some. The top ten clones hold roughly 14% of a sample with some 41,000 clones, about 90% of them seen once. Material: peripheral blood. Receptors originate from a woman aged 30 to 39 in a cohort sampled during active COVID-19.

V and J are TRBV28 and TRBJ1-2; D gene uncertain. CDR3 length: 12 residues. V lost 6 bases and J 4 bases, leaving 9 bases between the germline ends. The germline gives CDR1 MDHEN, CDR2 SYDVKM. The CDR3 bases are TGTGCCAGCAGAGAGAGTGGCTATGGCTACACCTTC. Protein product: CASRESGYGYTF.

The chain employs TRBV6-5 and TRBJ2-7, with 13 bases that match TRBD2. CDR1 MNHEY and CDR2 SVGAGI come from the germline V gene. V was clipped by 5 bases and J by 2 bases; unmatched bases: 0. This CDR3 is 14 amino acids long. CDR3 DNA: TGTGCCAGCAGTACTAGCGGGAGGGCCTACGAGCAGTACTTC. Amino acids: CASSTSGRAYEQYF.

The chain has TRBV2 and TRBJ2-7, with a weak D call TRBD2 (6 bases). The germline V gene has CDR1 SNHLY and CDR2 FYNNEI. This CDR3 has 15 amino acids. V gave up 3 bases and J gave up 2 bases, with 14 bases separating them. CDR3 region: CASSDVGTPPYEQYF. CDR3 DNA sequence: TGTGCCAGCAGTGATGTAGGGACTCCACCCTACGAGCAGTACTTC.

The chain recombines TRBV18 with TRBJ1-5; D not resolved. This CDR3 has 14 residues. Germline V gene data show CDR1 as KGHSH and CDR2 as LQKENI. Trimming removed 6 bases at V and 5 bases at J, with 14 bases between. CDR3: CASSPTMNDQPQHF. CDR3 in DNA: TGTGCCAGCTCCCCGACAATGAATGATCAGCCCCAGCATTTT.

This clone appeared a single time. The CDR3 DNA reads TGTGCCAGCAGCGTAATGGCAGGGGGCGGCTCCTACGAGCAGTACTTC. It codes for CASSVMAGGGSYEQYF. The chain is built from TRBV9 and TRBJ2-7; TRBD1 matches 8 bases. The CDR3 loop spans 16 amino acids. V lost 1 base and J lost 0; bases outside the gene matches: 6. CDR1 is SGDLS, CDR2 YYNGEE, per germline.

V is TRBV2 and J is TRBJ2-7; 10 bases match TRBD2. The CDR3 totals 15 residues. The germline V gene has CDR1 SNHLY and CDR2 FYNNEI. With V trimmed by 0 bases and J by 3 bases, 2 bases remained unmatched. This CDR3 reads CASSEAASGSYEQYF. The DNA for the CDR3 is TGTGCCAGCAGTGAAGCGGCTAGCGGGAGCTACGAGCAGTACTTC.

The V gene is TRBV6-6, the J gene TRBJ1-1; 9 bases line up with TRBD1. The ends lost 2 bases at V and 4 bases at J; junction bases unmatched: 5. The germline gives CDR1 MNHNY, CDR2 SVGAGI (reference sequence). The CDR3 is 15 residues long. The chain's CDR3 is CASSYKTGGGTEAFF. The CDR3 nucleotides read TGTGCCAGCAGTTACAAGACAGGGGGGGGCACTGAAGCTTTCTTT.

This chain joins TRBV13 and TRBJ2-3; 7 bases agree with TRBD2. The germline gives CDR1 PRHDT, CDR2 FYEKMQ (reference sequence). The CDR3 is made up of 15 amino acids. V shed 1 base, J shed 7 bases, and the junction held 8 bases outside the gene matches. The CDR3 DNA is TGTGCCAGCAGCTTAGATCGGATGACTAGCAATACGCAGTATTTT. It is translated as CASSLDRMTSNTQYF.

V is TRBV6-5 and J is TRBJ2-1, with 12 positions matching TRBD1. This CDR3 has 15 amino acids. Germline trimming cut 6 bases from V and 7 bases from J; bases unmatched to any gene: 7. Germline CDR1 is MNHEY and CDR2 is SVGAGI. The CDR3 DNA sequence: TGTGCCAGCAGCTCGGGACAGGGGGCCTCTAATGAGCAGTTCTTC. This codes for CASSSGQGASNEQFF.

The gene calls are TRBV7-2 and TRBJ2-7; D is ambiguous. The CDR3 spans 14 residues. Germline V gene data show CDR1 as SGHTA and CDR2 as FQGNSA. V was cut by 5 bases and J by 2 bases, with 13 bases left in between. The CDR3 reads CASSPREKTYEQYF. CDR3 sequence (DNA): TGTGCCAGCAGCCCCCGCGAGAAAACCTACGAGCAGTACTTC.

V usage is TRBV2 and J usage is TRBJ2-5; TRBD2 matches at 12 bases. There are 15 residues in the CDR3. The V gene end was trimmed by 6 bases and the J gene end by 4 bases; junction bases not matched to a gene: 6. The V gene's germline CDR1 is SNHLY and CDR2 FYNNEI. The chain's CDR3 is CASRRPGLAGETQYF. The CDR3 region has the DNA TGTGCCAGCAGACGGCCGGGACTAGCGGGAGAGACCCAGTACTTC.

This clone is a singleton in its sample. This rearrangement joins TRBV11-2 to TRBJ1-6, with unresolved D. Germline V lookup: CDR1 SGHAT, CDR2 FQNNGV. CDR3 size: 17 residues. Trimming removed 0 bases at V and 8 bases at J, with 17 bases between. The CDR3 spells CASSLDLAHSKDSPLHF. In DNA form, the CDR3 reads TGTGCCAGCAGCTTAGATCTAGCACACTCGAAGGATTCACCCCTCCACTTT.

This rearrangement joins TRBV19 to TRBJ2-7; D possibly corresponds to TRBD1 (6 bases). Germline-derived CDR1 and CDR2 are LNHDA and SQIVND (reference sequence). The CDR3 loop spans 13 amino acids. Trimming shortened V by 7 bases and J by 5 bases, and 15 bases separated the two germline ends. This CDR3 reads CASTQTGLHEQYF. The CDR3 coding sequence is TGTGCCAGTACCCAAACAGGGTTACACGAGCAGTACTTC.